This T cell receptor (beta chain) was identified in a study of beta chain features in type 1 diabetes. The CDR3 is made up of 13 amino acids. The germline CDR1 and CDR2 sequences are LGHNA and YSLEER. Trimming removed 4 bases from V and 9 bases from J, with 10 bases in between. This clone was seen at least ten times. Reverse transcribing all isolated RNA meant expressed TCRB transcripts were sequenced. Method: immunoSEQ multiplex PCR; TCRdb's copy keeps in-frame clones and lacks some. Of 120,000 to 150,000 clones in the sample, over 9.5% were seen once. The sequenced material came from naive CD4+ T cells from blood. This chain uses TRBV4-3 with TRBJ1-6; no clear D. The TCR sequence derives from a young man in good health. The CDR3 protein is CASSREDRSPLHF. The CDR3, as DNA: TGCGCCAGCAGCCGGGAGGACCGTTCACCCCTCCACTTT.